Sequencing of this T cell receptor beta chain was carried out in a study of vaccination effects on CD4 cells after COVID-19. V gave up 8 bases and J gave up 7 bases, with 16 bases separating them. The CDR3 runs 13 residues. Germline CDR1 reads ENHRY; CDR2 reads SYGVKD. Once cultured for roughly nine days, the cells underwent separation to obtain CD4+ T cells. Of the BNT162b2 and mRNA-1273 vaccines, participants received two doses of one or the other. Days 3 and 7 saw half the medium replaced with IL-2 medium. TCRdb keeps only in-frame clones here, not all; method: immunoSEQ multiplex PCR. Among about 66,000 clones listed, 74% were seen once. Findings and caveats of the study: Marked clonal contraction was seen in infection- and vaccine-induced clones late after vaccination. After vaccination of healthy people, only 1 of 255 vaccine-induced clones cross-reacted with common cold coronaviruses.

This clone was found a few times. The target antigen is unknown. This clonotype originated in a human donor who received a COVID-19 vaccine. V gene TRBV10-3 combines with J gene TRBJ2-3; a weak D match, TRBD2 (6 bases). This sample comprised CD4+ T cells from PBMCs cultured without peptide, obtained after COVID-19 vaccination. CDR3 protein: CAILPAAGNTQYF. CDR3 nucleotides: TGTGCCATCCTTCCAGCGGCGGGGAATACGCAGTATTTT.